This T cell receptor (beta chain) was observed in a study of blood T cell repertoires in COVID-19 (dated by TCRdb to the early 2020s). Study-wide context: Samples from collaborators originated in the United States, Italy and Spain and spanned both the acute and convalescent phases of COVID-19. Nearly every sample came with metadata listing a de-identified subject ID, COVID-19 status, age in years and sex. Samples came from the ongoing ImmuneRACE study (first 160 participants) plus 1,254 subjects from 6 global collaborators. The prospective study material was composed of cDNA or gDNA derived from T cells, B-cell-depleted T cells, or PBMCs. Subjects who had been exposed to COVID-19, were actively infected with it, or had recovered from it provided the deeply sampled blood TCRbeta repertoires that made up the dataset. The repertoires were released in a freely available public database meant as a resource for research on the immune response to SARS-CoV-2. Where available, HLA class I and class II types were taken from metadata supplied by the sample provider and were not determined by assay-based typing.

Whole blood was collected in K2EDTA tubes by collaborating institutions according to the institutions' own protocols. For TCRbeta analysis, collaborators shipped samples in one of three forms: frozen whole blood, isolated PBMCs, or DNA extracted from either of those sample types. Taken from the germline V gene (reference sequence), the CDR1 and CDR2 loops are SSHAT and FNYEAQ. From cysteine to phenylalanine, the CDR3 is 15 amino acids long. Solely the CDR3 DNA is kept, with 45 bases framed from the first base. As for this clone: What this receptor recognizes is not known. At one end, the junction sequence differs from germline, possibly due to a read error.

The immunoSEQ Assay, a bias-controlled multiplex PCR, was used to amplify TCRbeta CDR3 regions from genomic DNA. On the authors' methods: The number of nucleated cells in each sample was estimated by amplification of reference gene primers within the assay. To quantify the absolute abundance of each unique TCRbeta CDR3 rearrangement, sequence reads were collapsed and filtered. For each sample, productive Simpson clonality was calculated by taking the square root of Simpson's diversity index across productive rearrangements. Not all clones reach the TCRdb copy of this immuneACCESS table, which keeps in-frame sequences only. Checked studies attribute under half of the gap to unresolved V genes and leave the rest unexplained. D and trimming come from the DNA, and the V and J calls and clone size come from that table. This sample gives about 160,000 clones in total; roughly 83% of them show up just once. In total, the top ten clones hold about 10% of the sample.

The paper as a whole reports these results and caveats: The amount of clinical and demographic metadata varied by source and participant and was provided uncurated.

Material for sequencing was peripheral blood. The chain is assembled from TRBV7-7 and TRBJ2-5, and 8 junction bases match TRBD2. This receptor was identified in a woman older than 75 with active or convalescent COVID-19. The nucleotide sequence reads as follows: TGTGCTAGCAGCCTAAGCGGGGGCCTACAAGAGACCCAGTACTTC. Translated, it reads CASSLSGGLQETQYF.